The source of this T cell receptor beta chain is a study of blood T cell repertoires in COVID-19. Method: immunoSEQ multiplex PCR; TCRdb's copy keeps in-frame clones and lacks some. The sample includes 390,000 or so clones, around 87% of them seen just once. Germline assignment: CDR1 LNHDA and CDR2 SQIVND (reference sequence). With V trimmed by 7 bases and J by 4 bases, 6 bases remained unmatched. This CDR3 region has 14 residues. The specimen was PBMCs or T cells enriched from blood (not recorded which). V and J are TRBV19 and TRBJ1-5; 8 positions agree with TRBD1. The sequence was collected from a woman in her 50s who had recovered from COVID-19. The CDR3 region is CASKTRQGNQPQHF. CDR3 nucleotide sequence: TGTGCCAGTAAAACCCGACAGGGGAATCAGCCCCAGCATTTT.